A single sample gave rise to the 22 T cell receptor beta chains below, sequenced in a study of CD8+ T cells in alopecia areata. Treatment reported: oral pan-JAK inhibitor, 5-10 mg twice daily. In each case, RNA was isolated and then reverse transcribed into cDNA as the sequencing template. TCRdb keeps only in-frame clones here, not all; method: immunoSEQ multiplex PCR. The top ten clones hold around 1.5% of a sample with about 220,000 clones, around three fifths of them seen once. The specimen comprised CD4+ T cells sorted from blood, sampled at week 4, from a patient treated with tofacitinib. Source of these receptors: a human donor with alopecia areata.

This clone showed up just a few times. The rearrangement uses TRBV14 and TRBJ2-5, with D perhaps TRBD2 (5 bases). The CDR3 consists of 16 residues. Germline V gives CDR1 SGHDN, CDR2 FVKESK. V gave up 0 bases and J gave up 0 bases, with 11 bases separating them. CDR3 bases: TGTGCCAGCAGCCAAGAAGTAACTAGAAACCAAGAGACCCAGTACTTC. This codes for CASSQEVTRNQETQYF.

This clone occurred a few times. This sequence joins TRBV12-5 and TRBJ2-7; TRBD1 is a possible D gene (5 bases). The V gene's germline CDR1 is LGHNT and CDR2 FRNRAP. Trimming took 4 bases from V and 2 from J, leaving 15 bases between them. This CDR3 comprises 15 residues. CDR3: CASGSIRAGPYEQYF. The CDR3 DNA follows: TGTGCTAGTGGTTCGATTAGGGCAGGGCCCTACGAGCAGTACTTC.

The CDR3 coding sequence is TGTGCCAGCAGCTTGGTCGCTCTGTCGGGAAAACTGTTTTTT. Encoded protein: CASSLVALSGKLFF. The rearrangement uses TRBV5-6 and TRBJ1-4; D remains unclear. Germline V gene data show CDR1 as SGHDT and CDR2 as YYEEEE. Between the trimmed V and J ends, which lost 0 bases and 10 bases, there was a span of 13 bases. There are 14 residues in the CDR3.

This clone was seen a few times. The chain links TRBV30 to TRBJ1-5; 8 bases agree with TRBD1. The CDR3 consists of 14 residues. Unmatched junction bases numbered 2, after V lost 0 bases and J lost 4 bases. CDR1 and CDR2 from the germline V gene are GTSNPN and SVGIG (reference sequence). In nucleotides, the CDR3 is TGTGCCTGGAGTGTAACAGGGGGGAATCAGCCCCAGCATTTT. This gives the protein CAWSVTGGNQPQHF.

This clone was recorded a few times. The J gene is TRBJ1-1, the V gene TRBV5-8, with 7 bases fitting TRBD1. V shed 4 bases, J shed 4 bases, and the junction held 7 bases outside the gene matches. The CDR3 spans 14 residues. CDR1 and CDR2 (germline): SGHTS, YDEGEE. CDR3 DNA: TGTGCCAGCAGCCGACAGGGCCTCGGCACTGAAGCTTTCTTT. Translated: CASSRQGLGTEAFF.

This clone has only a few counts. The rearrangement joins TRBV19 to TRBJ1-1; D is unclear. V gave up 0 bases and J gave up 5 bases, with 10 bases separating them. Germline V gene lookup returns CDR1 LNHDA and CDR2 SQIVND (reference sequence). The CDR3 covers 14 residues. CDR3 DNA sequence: TGTGCCAGTAGTATAGAGGGCATTGGGACTGAAGCTTTCTTT. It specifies CASSIEGIGTEAFF.

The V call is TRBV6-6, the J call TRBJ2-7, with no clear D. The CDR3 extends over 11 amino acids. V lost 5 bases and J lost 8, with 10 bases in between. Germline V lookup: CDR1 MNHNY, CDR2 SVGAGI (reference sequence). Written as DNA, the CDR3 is TGTGCCAGCAGTACGCTCCACCAGCAGTACTTC. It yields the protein CASSTLHQQYF.

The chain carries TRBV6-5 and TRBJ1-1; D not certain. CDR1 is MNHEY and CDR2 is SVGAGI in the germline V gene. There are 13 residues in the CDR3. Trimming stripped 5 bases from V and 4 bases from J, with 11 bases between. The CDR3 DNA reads TGTGCCAGCAGTCTATACTTCTCCACTGAAGCTTTCTTT. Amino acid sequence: CASSLYFSTEAFF.

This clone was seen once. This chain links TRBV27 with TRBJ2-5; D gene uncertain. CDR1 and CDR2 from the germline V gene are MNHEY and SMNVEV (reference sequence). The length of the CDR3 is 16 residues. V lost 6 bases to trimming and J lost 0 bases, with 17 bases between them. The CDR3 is CASSLGSSNYQETQYF. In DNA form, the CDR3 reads TGTGCCAGCAGCCTAGGCAGCTCTAACTACCAAGAGACCCAGTACTTC.

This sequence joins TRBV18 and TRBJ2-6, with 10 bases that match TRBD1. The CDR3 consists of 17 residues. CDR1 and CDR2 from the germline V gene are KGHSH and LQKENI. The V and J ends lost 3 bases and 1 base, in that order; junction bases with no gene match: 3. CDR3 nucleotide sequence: TGTGCCAGCTCACCCCGACAGGGGGCTTCTGGGGCCAACGTCCTGACTTTC. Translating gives CASSPRQGASGANVLTF.

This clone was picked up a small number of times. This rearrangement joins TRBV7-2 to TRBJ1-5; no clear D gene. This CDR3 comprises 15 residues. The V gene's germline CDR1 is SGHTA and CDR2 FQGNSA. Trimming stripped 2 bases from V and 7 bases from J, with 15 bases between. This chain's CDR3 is CASSLRFTVEQPQHF. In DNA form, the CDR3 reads TGTGCCAGCAGCTTAAGATTCACGGTAGAGCAGCCCCAGCATTTT.

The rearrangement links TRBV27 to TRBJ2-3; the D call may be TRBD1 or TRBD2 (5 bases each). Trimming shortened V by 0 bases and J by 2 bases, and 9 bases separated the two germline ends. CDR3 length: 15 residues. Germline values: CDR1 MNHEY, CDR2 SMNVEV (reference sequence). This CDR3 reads CASSLSGRVTDTQYF. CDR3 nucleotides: TGTGCCAGCAGTTTATCGGGACGGGTCACAGATACGCAGTATTTT.

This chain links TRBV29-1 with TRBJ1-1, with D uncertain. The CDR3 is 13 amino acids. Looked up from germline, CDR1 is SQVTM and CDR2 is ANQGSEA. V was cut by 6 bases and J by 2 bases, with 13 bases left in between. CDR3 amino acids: CSVGQLPNTEAFF. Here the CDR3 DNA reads TGCAGCGTAGGTCAGCTGCCTAACACTGAAGCTTTCTTT.

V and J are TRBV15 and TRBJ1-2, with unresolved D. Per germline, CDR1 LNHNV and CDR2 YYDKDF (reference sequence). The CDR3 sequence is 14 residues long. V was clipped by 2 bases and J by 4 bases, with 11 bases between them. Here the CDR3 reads CATSRSGLSYGYTF. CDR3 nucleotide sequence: TGTGCCACCAGCAGATCCGGACTTTCCTATGGCTACACCTTC.

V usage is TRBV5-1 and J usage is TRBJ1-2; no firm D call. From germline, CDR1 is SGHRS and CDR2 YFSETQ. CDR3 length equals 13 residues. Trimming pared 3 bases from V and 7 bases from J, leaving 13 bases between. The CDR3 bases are TGCGCCAGCAGCTGGGGTGTGTTGCTTGGCTACACCTTC. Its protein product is CASSWGVLLGYTF.

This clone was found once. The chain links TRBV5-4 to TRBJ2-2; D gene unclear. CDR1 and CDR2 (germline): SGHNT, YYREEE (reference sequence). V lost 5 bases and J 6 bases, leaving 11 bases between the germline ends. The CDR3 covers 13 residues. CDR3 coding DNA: TGTGCCAGCAGTCCTCCGGATGCCGGGGAGCTGTTTTTT. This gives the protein CASSPPDAGELFF.

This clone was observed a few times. The CDR3 here is CASSLYSLGADTQYF. DNA of the CDR3: TGTGCCAGCAGCTTGTATAGTCTCGGGGCAGATACGCAGTATTTT. This chain joins TRBV11-2 and TRBJ2-3; tentative D call: TRBD2 (5 bases). The CDR3 contains 15 residues. Trimming stripped 3 bases from V and 4 bases from J, with 14 bases between. Germline V gene lookup returns CDR1 SGHAT and CDR2 FQNNGV.

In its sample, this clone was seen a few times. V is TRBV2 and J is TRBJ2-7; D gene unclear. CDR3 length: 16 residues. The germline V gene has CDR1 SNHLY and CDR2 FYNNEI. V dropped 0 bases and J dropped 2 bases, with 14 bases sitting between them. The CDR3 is CASSEALVGSTYEQYF. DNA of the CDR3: TGTGCCAGCAGTGAAGCGCTGGTAGGCAGTACCTACGAGCAGTACTTC. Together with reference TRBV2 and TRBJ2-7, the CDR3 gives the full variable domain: EPEVTQTPSHQVTQMGQEVILRCVPISNHLYFYWYRQILGQKVEFLVSFYNNEISEKSEIFDDQFSVERPDGSNFTLKIRSTKLEDSAMYFCASSEALVGSTYEQYFGPGTRLTVT.

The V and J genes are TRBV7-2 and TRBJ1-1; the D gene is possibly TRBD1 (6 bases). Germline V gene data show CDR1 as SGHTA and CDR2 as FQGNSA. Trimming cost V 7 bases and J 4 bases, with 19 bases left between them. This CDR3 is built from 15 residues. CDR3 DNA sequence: TGTGCCAGCATTCTGGGGGGGGCGCAGAGCACTGAAGCTTTCTTT. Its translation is CASILGGAQSTEAFF.

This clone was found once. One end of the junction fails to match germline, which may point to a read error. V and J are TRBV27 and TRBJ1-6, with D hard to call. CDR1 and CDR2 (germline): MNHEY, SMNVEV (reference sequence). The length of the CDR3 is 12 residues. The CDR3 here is CASSLYNSPLHF. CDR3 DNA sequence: TGTGCCAGCAGCCTCTATAACTCACCCCTCCACTTT.

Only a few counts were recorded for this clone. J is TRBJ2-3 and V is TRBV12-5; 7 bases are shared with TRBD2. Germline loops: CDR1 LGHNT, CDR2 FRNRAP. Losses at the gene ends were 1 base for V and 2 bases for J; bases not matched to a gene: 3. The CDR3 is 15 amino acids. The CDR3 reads CASGLGEGLTDTQYF. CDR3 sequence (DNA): TGTGCTAGTGGTTTGGGGGAGGGGCTCACAGATACGCAGTATTTT.

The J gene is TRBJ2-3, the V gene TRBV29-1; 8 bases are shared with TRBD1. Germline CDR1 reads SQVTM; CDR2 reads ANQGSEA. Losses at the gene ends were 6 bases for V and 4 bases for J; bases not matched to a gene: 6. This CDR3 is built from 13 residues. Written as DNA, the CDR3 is TGCAGCGTCGGACAGGGTGTCGCAGATACGCAGTATTTT. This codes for CSVGQGVADTQYF.